This T cell receptor (beta chain) was captured by sequencing in a study of glioma-infiltrating T cells. Study-wide results and caveats: Above-expected tissue-blood divergence occurred in all gliomas, most in low-grade ones.

Using RNA template, CDR3s of TCR alpha and beta were amplified with iRepertoire arm-PCR. TCRdb re-called the multiplex PCR reads with MiXCR, one entry per CDR3 protein. The data hold roughly 350,000 distinct CDR3 sequences, with 41% observed a single time. On this clonotype: Its specificity is not known. Sequence at one end of the junction differs from germline and may be a read error.

The receptor comes from a human donor with low-grade glioma or glioblastoma, undergoing nonglioma brain surgery, or in good health (not recorded which). Sequenced material: glioma tissue, nonneoplastic brain tissue, or PBMCs (not recorded which).

The CDR3 protein is CASSPADGLTNTQYF. The DNA for the CDR3 is TGTGCCAGCAGCCCCGCGGACGGTCTCACAAATACGCAGTATTTT. The chain joins TRBV28 to TRBJ2-3; D is ambiguous. CDR1 is MDHEN, CDR2 SYDVKM, per germline. The CDR3 is 15 residues long.